These 24 T cell receptor beta chains originate from one sample sequenced in a study of spatial heterogeneity in lung cancer. TCRdb independently ran MiXCR on the 5' RACE reads; one entry per CDR3 protein. The sample lists 25,000 to 35,000 distinct CDR3 sequences, roughly 10% occurring once. Documented time point: blood at routine non-recurrence follow-up after resection. The sample here was PBMCs, taken at follow-up. These receptor sequences come from a female donor with early-stage non-small cell lung cancer.

This clonotype was seen repeatedly, ten times or more. The CDR3 protein is CASAGYTGELFF. The CDR3 DNA reads as TGTGCCAGCGCAGGGTACACCGGGGAGCTGTTTTTT. This chain joins TRBV7-3 and TRBJ2-2, with TRBD1 as a possible D gene (5 bases). V was trimmed by 8 bases and J by 3 bases, leaving 7 bases between them. This CDR3 spans 12 amino acids. Germline lookup yields CDR1 SGHTA and CDR2 FQGTGA.

Many counts were recorded for this clonotype. J is TRBJ2-4 and V is TRBV5-4, with a possible D match to TRBD2 (6 bases). Trimming removed 0 bases from V and 0 bases from J, with 10 bases in between. Per germline, CDR1 SGHNT and CDR2 YYREEE (reference sequence). The CDR3 has 16 amino acids. The CDR3 region is CASSLALGGAKNIQYF. The CDR3 DNA is TGTGCCAGCAGCTTGGCCCTGGGAGGAGCCAAAAACATTCAGTACTTC.

The chain employs TRBV12-3 or TRBV12-4 and TRBJ2-7, with a possible D match to TRBD2 (6 bases). The ends were cut back, 3 bases at V and 5 bases at J, with 11 bases in the middle. The CDR3 covers 13 residues. For the CDR3, the DNA is TGTGCCAGCAGTTTTGCGGGGCCCAACGAGCAGTACTTC. It is translated as CASSFAGPNEQYF.

As to this clonotype: This could be a read error, since a much larger clone is one nucleotide away. V usage is TRBV28 and J usage is TRBJ2-3; 10 positions agree with TRBD2. V trimming: 5 bases; J trimming: 4 bases; junction bases outside the gene matches: 6. The CDR3 spans 15 residues. Germline V CDR1 and CDR2: MDHEN, SYDVKM. The CDR3 nucleotides read TGTGCCAGCAGTCAGGGACTAGCGAGGTCAGATACGCAGTATTTT. Protein: CASSQGLARSDTQYF. The full variable domain, in which reference TRBV28 and TRBJ2-3 provide the parts outside the CDR3, is DVKVTQSSRYLVKRTGEKVFLECVQDMDHENMFWYRQDPGLGLRLIYFSYDVKMKEKGDIPEGYSVSREKKERFSLILESASTNQTSMYLCASSQGLARSDTQYFGPGTRLTVL.

Notes on this clonotype: A much more abundant neighbour one base away suggests this may be a read error. No conserved phenylalanine or tryptophan ends this CDR3, so it is likely a read error. This rearrangement joins TRBV7-9 to TRBJ2-2, with TRBD1 matching over 8 bases. The V segment lost 5 bases and the J segment 5 bases; nucleotides outside the gene matches: 7. The CDR3 is 15 residues long. Germline V gives CDR1 SEHNR, CDR2 FQNEAQ (reference sequence). The CDR3 bases are TGTGCCAGCAGCCCCGGACAGGGTGGGACCGGGGAGCTGTTTTCT. This sequence encodes CASSPGQGGTGELFS.

This clonotype has just a few counts. V gene TRBV5-4 combines with J gene TRBJ1-1, with TRBD1 matching over 9 bases. The CDR3 contains 15 residues. With 4 bases clipped from V and 6 bases from J, the junction kept 10 bases outside the gene matches. The germline gives CDR1 SGHNT, CDR2 YYREEE (reference sequence). The CDR3: CASSRPTGGYSEAFF. For the CDR3, the DNA is TGTGCCAGCAGCCGACCTACAGGGGGCTACTCTGAAGCTTTCTTT.

This clonotype was seen only a few times. V gene TRBV28 combines with J gene TRBJ1-6, with TRBD1 identical over 7 bases. J was trimmed by 10 bases and V by 2 bases; bases with no gene match: 5. Looked up from germline, CDR1 is MDHEN and CDR2 is SYDVKM. The CDR3 spans 14 residues. CDR3: CASSLRQGGSPLHF. The CDR3 nucleotides are TGTGCCAGCAGTTTAAGACAGGGAGGCTCACCCCTCCACTTT.

In its sample, this clonotype was seen many times. V and J are TRBV20-1 and TRBJ1-4, with 7 positions matching TRBD1. CDR1 is DFQATT, CDR2 SNEGSKA, per germline (reference sequence). Trimming took 4 bases from V and 8 from J; bases not matched to a gene: 7. The CDR3 is made up of 13 amino acids. The chain's CDR3 is CSATGDREEKLFF. The CDR3 DNA follows: TGCAGTGCTACGGGAGACAGGGAAGAAAAACTGTTTTTT.

Many counts were recorded for this clonotype. The rearrangement uses TRBV7-2 and TRBJ1-1; 8 positions agree with TRBD1. This CDR3 has 13 amino acids. V lost 6 bases, J lost 7 bases, and 7 bases stayed unmatched. Looked up from germline, CDR1 is SGHTA and CDR2 is FQGNSA. CDR3 bases: TGTGCCAGCAGAATGGGACAGGTAGATGAAGCTTTCTTT. Its translation is CASRMGQVDEAFF.

This clonotype has just a few counts. The V and J genes are TRBV7-7 and TRBJ2-2, with 9 nucleotides matching TRBD1. Germline CDR1 and CDR2: SSHAT and FNYEAQ (reference sequence). Unmatched junction bases numbered 8, after V lost 5 bases and J lost 7 bases. This CDR3 spans 15 amino acids. CDR3 loop: CASSPRTGDGGELFF. The CDR3 DNA is TGTGCCAGCAGCCCCCGGACAGGGGATGGCGGGGAGCTGTTTTTT.

The rearrangement joins TRBV5-1 to TRBJ2-1; D not certain. CDR1 SGHRS and CDR2 YFSETQ come from the germline V gene. V lost 0 bases and J lost 1, with 8 bases in between. The length of the CDR3 is 15 residues. CDR3 sequence: CASSLAMGSYNEQFF. Here the CDR3 DNA reads TGCGCCAGCAGCTTGGCCATGGGTTCCTACAATGAGCAGTTCTTC. The entire variable domain, with the rest obtained from reference TRBV5-1 and TRBJ2-1, is as follows: KAGVTQTPRYLIKTRGQQVTLSCSPISGHRSVSWYQQTPGQGLQFLFEYFSETQRNKGNFPGRFSGRQFSNSRSEMNVSTLELGDSALYLCASSLAMGSYNEQFFGPGTRLTVL.

This clonotype was seen repeatedly, ten times or more. The chain has TRBV5-5 and TRBJ2-1; no firm D call. V was clipped by 2 bases and J by 9 bases, with 18 bases between them. CDR3 size: 15 residues. CDR1 and CDR2 (germline): SGHKS, YYEKEE (reference sequence). The CDR3 loop reads CASSFGSNPESEQFF. The CDR3 DNA follows: TGTGCCAGCAGCTTCGGATCGAACCCCGAGAGTGAGCAGTTCTTC. The whole variable domain, remainder taken from reference TRBV5-5 and TRBJ2-1, is DAGVTQSPTHLIKTRGQQVTLRCSPISGHKSVSWYQQVLGQGPQFIFQYYEKEERGRGNFPDRFSARQFPNYSSELNVNALLLGDSALYLCASSFGSNPESEQFFGPGTRLTVL.

This clonotype was observed many times. The junction departs from germline at one end; a sequencing error may be responsible. This chain links TRBV11-2 with TRBJ2-4; no firm D call. The CDR3 has 13 amino acids. Germline V gene data show CDR1 as SGHAT and CDR2 as FQNNGV. The CDR3 sequence: CASSRVYKDIQYF. The CDR3 nucleotides read TGTGCCAGCAGCCGCGTTTACAAAGACATTCAGTACTTC.

The chain couples TRBV7-8 to TRBJ1-2; D not certain. Trimming shortened V by 5 bases and J by 4 bases, and 14 bases separated the two germline ends. CDR3 length: 14 amino acids. CDR1 is SGHVS and CDR2 is FQNEAQ in the germline V gene. DNA for the CDR3: TGTGCCAGCAGCCTCCGGGATTGGACCTATGGCTACACCTTC. Translating it yields CASSLRDWTYGYTF.

In this sample, this clonotype turned up many times. V gene TRBV11-2 combines with J gene TRBJ2-2; D remains ambiguous. Germline loops: CDR1 SGHAT, CDR2 FQNNGV. Between the trimmed V and J ends, which lost 1 base and 5 bases, there was a span of 11 bases. The length of the CDR3 is 15 residues. CDR3 loop: CASSLGTAWTGELFF. In DNA form, the CDR3 reads TGTGCCAGCAGCTTAGGGACGGCGTGGACCGGGGAGCTGTTTTTT.

This clonotype was counted many times. The V and J genes are TRBV19 and TRBJ2-5; TRBD1 aligns across 7 bases. Germline V gene data show CDR1 as LNHDA and CDR2 as SQIVND (reference sequence). V was pared by 5 bases and J by 3 bases, with 6 bases of the junction left unmatched. This CDR3 region has 14 residues. CDR3 protein: CASSSTGVEETQYF. The CDR3 DNA sequence: TGTGCCAGTAGTTCAACAGGGGTGGAAGAGACCCAGTACTTC. The variable domain in full, with the rest retrieved from reference TRBV19 and TRBJ2-5, is DGGITQSPKYLFRKEGQNVTLSCEQNLNHDAMYWYRQDPGQGLRLIYYSQIVNDFQKGDIAEGYSVSREKKESFPLTVTSAQKNPTAFYLCASSSTGVEETQYFGPGTRLLVL.

Turning to this clonotype: Being one base from a much bigger clone, this may be a read error. The rearrangement links TRBV3-1 to TRBJ2-7, with D hard to call. Looked up from germline, CDR1 is LGHDT and CDR2 is YNNKEL (reference sequence). The CDR3 runs to 13 residues. The CDR3 is CAGSHRGSYEQYF. CDR3 bases: TGTGCCGGCAGCCATCGCGGCTCCTACGAGCAGTACTTC.

This clonotype has just a few counts. The J gene is TRBJ2-5, the V gene TRBV19; D is unclear. With 6 bases removed from V and 5 bases from J, the gap between germline ends came to 16 bases. The CDR3 extends over 14 amino acids. Germline V lookup: CDR1 LNHDA, CDR2 SQIVND (reference sequence). The CDR3: CASSLRRPGETQYF. The CDR3 nucleotides are TGTGCCAGTAGCCTCAGGCGCCCTGGGGAGACCCAGTACTTC. The variable domain in full, completed from reference TRBV19 and TRBJ2-5, reads DGGITQSPKYLFRKEGQNVTLSCEQNLNHDAMYWYRQDPGQGLRLIYYSQIVNDFQKGDIAEGYSVSREKKESFPLTVTSAQKNPTAFYLCASSLRRPGETQYFGPGTRLLVL.

This clonotype was detected many times. V usage is TRBV7-2 and J usage is TRBJ2-2; D not certain. V lost 5 bases to trimming and J lost 7 bases, with 8 bases between them. Germline-derived CDR1 and CDR2 are SGHTA and FQGNSA. The CDR3 has 12 amino acids. The CDR3 region is CASSLIFGELFF. CDR3 in DNA: TGTGCCAGCAGCCTTATTTTCGGGGAGCTGTTTTTT.

This clonotype was recorded at least ten times. V usage is TRBV11-2 and J usage is TRBJ2-7; 7 bases align to TRBD1. CDR3 length equals 19 residues. Germline V gene lookup returns CDR1 SGHAT and CDR2 FQNNGV. V was pared by 5 bases and J by 2 bases, with 21 bases of the junction left unmatched. CDR3 in amino acids: CASSPLSRPRQGAPYEQYF. The CDR3 DNA reads TGTGCCAGCAGCCCCCTCTCCCGACCCCGACAGGGAGCCCCCTACGAGCAGTACTTC.

The chain links TRBV20-1 to TRBJ2-7; D unresolved. In germline, CDR1 is DFQATT, CDR2 SNEGSKA (reference sequence). V was clipped by 6 bases and J by 4 bases, with 10 bases between them. This CDR3 is built from 11 residues. CDR3 nucleotides: TGCAGTGCCCCAGAGGTTTACGAGCAGTACTTC. Protein sequence: CSAPEVYEQYF.

This clonotype is deemed large (0.1 to 1%). CDR3 sequence (DNA): TGTGCCAGCAGCTTAACCGGAAACACCATATATTTT. Translated, it gives CASSLTGNTIYF. The gene calls are TRBV7-2 and TRBJ1-3; D remains unclear. The length of the CDR3 is 12 residues. The ends were cut back, 2 bases at V and 4 bases at J, with 3 bases in the middle. Germline CDR1 SGHTA, CDR2 FQGNSA. The full variable domain, with the rest looked up from reference TRBV7-2 and TRBJ1-3, is GAGVSQSPSNKVTEKGKDVELRCDPISGHTALYWYRQSLGQGLEFLIYFQGNSAPDKSGLPSDRFSAERTGGSVSTLTIQRTQQEDSAVYLCASSLTGNTIYFGEGSWLTVV.

This clonotype has ten or more counts. This rearrangement joins TRBV29-1 to TRBJ2-3, with 11 bases fitting TRBD2. The trim removed 6 bases at V and 1 base at J, leaving 6 bases unmatched. Germline CDR1 SQVTM, CDR2 ANQGSEA. The CDR3 length is 15 residues. CDR3 amino acids: CSVMTSGEGTDTQYF. The CDR3 nucleotides read TGCAGCGTCATGACTAGCGGGGAGGGCACAGATACGCAGTATTTT.

The chain links TRBV7-8 to TRBJ1-1, with D possibly matching TRBD1 (5 bases). The V gene's germline CDR1 is SGHVS and CDR2 FQNEAQ. Trimming stripped 7 bases from V and 5 bases from J, with 14 bases between. CDR3 size: 13 residues. The CDR3 loop is CASNAAGSTEAFF. CDR3 DNA: TGTGCCAGCAACGCGGCAGGGTCGACTGAAGCTTTCTTT.